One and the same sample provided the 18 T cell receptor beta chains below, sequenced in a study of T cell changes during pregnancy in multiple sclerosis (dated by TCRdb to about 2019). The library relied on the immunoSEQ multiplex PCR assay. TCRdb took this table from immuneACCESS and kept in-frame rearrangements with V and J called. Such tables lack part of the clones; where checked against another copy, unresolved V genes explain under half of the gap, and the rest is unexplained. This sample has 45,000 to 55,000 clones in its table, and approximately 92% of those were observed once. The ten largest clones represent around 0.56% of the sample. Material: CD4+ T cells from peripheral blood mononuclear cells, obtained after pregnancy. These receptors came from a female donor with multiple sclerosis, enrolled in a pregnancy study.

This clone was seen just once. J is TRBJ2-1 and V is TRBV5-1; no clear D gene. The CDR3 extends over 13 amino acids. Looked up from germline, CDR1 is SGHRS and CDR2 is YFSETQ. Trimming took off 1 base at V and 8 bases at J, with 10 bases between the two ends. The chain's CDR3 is CASSLLRIDEQFF. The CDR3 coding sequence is TGCGCCAGCAGCTTGCTTAGAATCGATGAGCAGTTCTTC.

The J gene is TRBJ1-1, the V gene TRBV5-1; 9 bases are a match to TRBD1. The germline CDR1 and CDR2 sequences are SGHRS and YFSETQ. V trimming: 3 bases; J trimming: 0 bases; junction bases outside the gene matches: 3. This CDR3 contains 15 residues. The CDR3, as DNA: TGCGCCAGCAGCTGGACAGGGGCCATGAACACTGAAGCTTTCTTT. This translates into CASSWTGAMNTEAFF.

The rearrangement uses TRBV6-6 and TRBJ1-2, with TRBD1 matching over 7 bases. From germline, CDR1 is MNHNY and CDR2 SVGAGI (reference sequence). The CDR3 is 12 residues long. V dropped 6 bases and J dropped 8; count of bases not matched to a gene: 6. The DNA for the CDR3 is TGTGCCAGCAGCCCCAGGGGGGCCGGCTACACCTTC. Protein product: CASSPRGAGYTF.

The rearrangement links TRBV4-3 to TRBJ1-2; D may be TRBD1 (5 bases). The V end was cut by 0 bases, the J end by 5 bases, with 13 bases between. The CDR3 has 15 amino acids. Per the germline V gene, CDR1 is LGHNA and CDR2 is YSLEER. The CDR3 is CASSQEGTRAYGYTF. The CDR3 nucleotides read TGCGCCAGCAGCCAAGAAGGTACCAGGGCTTATGGCTACACCTTC.

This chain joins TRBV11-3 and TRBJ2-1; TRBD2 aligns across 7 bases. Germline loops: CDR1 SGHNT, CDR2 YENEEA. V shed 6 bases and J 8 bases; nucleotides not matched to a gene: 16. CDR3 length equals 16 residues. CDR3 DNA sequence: TGTGCCAGCAGTTCGGAATGGGGGGAGGGCAGGCATGAGCAGTTCTTC. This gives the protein CASSSEWGEGRHEQFF.

This CDR3 is CASSPRDRGVTNEKLFF. Here the CDR3 DNA reads TGTGCCAGTAGTCCCCGGGACAGGGGGGTGACTAATGAAAAACTGTTTTTT. The chain carries TRBV19 and TRBJ1-4; TRBD1 matches at 11 bases. The germline gives CDR1 LNHDA, CDR2 SQIVND (reference sequence). V dropped 5 bases and J dropped 2; count of bases not matched to a gene: 7. The CDR3 extends over 17 amino acids. The full variable domain, completed using reference TRBV19 and TRBJ1-4, is DGGITQSPKYLFRKEGQNVTLSCEQNLNHDAMYWYRQDPGQGLRLIYYSQIVNDFQKGDIAEGYSVSREKKESFPLTVTSAQKNPTAFYLCASSPRDRGVTNEKLFFGSGTQLSVL.

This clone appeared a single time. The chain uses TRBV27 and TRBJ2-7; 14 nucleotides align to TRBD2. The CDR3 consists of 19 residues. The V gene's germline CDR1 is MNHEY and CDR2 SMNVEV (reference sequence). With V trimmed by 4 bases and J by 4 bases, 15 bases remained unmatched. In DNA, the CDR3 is TGTGCCAGCAGTTCCAGGACTAGCGGGAGGTCGGGTCTCGGATACGAGCAGTACTTC. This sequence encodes CASSSRTSGRSGLGYEQYF.

CDR3 sequence reads: CASSEGAGTYEQYF. The CDR3 region has the DNA TGTGCCAGCAGTGAGGGGGCAGGAACCTACGAGCAGTACTTC. The chain has TRBV7-3 and TRBJ2-7; the match to TRBD1 covers 7 bases. The ends lost 6 bases at V and 2 bases at J; junction bases unmatched: 7. There are 14 residues in the CDR3. In germline, CDR1 is SGHTA, CDR2 FQGTGA.

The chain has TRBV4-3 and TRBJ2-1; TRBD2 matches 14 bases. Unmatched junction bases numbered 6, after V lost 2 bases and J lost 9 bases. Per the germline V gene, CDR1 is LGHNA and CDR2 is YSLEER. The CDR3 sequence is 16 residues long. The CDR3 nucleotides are TGCGCCAGCAGCCAAATGACTAGCGGGAGGGCCGGTGAGCAGTTCTTC. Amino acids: CASSQMTSGRAGEQFF.

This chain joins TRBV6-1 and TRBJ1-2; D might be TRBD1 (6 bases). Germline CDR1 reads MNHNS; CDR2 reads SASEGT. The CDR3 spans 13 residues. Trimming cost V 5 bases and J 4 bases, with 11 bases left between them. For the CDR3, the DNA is TGTGCCAGCAGTTCACAGGGTTTCTATGGCTACACCTTC. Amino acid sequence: CASSSQGFYGYTF.

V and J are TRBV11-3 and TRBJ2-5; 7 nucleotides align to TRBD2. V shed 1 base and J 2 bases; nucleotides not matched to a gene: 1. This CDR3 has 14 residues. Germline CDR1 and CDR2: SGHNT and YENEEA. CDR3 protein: CASSLARGQETQYF. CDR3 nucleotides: TGTGCCAGCAGCTTAGCGCGGGGGCAAGAGACCCAGTACTTC.

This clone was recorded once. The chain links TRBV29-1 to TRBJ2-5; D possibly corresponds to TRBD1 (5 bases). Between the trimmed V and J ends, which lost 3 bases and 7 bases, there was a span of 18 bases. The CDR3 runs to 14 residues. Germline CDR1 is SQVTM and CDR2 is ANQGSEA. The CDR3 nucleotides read TGCAGCGTTGATGGGCAGGGTGCCTGGGGGACCCAGTACTTC. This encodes CSVDGQGAWGTQYF. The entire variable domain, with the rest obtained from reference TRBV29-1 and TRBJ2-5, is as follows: SAVISQKPSRDICQRGTSLTIQCQVDSQVTMMFWYRQQPGQSLTLIATANQGSEATYESGFVIDKFPISRPNLTFSTLTVSNMSPEDSSIYLCSVDGQGAWGTQYFGPGTRLLVL.

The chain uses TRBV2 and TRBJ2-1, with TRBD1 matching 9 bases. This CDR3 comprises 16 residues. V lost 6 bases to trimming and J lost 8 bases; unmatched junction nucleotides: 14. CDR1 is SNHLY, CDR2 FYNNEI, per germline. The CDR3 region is CASRNGQGRPADEQFF. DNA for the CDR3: TGTGCCAGCAGGAACGGACAGGGGAGACCCGCCGATGAGCAGTTCTTC.

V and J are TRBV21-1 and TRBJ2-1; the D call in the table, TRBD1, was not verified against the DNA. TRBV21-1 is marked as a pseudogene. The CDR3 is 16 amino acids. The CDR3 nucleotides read TGTGCCAGCACCCGAGAACGACAGGGGGGTGATTATGAGCAGTTCTTC. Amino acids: CASTRERQGGDYEQFF.

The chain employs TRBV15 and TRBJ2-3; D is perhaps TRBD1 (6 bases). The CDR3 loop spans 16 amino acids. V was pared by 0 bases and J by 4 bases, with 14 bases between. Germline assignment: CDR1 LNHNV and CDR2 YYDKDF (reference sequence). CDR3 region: CATSRDQQGQADTQYF. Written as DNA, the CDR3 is TGTGCCACCAGCAGAGATCAACAGGGCCAGGCAGATACGCAGTATTTT.

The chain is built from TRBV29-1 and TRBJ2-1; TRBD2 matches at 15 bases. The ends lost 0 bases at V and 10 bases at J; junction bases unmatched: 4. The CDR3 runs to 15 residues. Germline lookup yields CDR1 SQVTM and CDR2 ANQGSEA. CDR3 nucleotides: TGCAGCGTTGAAGATCAGGGACTAGCGGGGGGAGAGCAGTTCTTC. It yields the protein CSVEDQGLAGGEQFF.

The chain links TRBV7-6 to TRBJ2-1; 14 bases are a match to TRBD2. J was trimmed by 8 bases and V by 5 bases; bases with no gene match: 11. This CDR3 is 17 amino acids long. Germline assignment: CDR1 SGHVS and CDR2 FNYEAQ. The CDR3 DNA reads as TGTGCCAGCAGCCGGGGACTAGCGGGAGCTCCCGTTGATGAGCAGTTCTTC. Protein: CASSRGLAGAPVDEQFF. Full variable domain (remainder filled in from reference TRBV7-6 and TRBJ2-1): GAGVSQSPRYKVTKRGQDVALRCDPISGHVSLYWYRQALGQGPEFLTYFNYEAQQDKSGLPNDRFSAERPEGSISTLTIQRTEQRDSAMYRCASSRGLAGAPVDEQFFGPGTRLTVL.

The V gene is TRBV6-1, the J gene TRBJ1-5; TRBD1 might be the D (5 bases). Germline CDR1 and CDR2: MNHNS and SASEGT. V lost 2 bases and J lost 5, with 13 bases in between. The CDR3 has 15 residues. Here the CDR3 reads CASSERNLGHQPQHF. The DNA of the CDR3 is TGTGCCAGCAGTGAAAGGAACTTGGGGCATCAGCCCCAGCATTTT.